This passage covers 5 T cell receptor beta chains from one sample sequenced in a study of blood T cell repertoires in COVID-19. Clones were read by immunoSEQ multiplex PCR, and TCRdb kept only the in-frame ones, dropping some. The table lists 150,000 to 200,000 clones, roughly 80% of them singletons. The sample consisted of peripheral blood. All receptors derive from a man between 65 and 85 years old with active or convalescent COVID-19.

The CDR3 DNA reads as TGTGCCAGCAGCCAAGATTCAAGCGGGAAATCGCAGTATTTT. Translating it yields CASSQDSSGKSQYF. The genes are TRBV3-1 (or the pseudogene TRBV3-2) and TRBJ2-3; 7 bases align to TRBD2. The CDR3 totals 14 residues. Germline loops: CDR1 LGHDT, CDR2 YNNKEL (reference sequence). V lost 0 bases, J lost 10 bases, and 7 bases stayed unmatched.

The chain links TRBV2 to TRBJ2-5, with 12 bases identical to TRBD2. This CDR3 region has 18 residues. CDR1 and CDR2 (germline): SNHLY, FYNNEI. The ends lost 0 bases at V and 0 bases at J; junction bases unmatched: 5. CDR3 protein: CASSEAGLAGTYQETQYF. In nucleotides, the CDR3 is TGTGCCAGCAGTGAAGCCGGACTAGCGGGAACTTACCAAGAGACCCAGTACTTC.

This clone appeared a single time. V gene TRBV5-4 combines with J gene TRBJ2-1; 10 nucleotides match TRBD2. Germline V CDR1 and CDR2: SGHNT, YYREEE (reference sequence). The ends lost 5 bases at V and 4 bases at J; junction bases unmatched: 6. This CDR3 spans 15 amino acids. As DNA, the CDR3 is TGTGCCAGCAGAACAGGACTAGCGGAGTACAATGAGCAGTTCTTC. Protein product: CASRTGLAEYNEQFF.

V gene TRBV5-4 combines with J gene TRBJ2-3, with 14 bases lining up with TRBD2. The CDR3 contains 16 residues. The V gene's germline CDR1 is SGHNT and CDR2 YYREEE (reference sequence). V lost 4 bases and J lost 5; bases outside the gene matches: 6. The CDR3 DNA follows: TGTGCCAGCAGCGATAGACTAGCGGGAGGGATAGATACGCAGTATTTT. It yields the protein CASSDRLAGGIDTQYF.

This chain links TRBV27 with TRBJ1-1, with 7 bases fitting TRBD1. With V trimmed by 6 bases and J by 4 bases, 11 bases remained unmatched. The CDR3 is made up of 15 amino acids. The germline gives CDR1 MNHEY, CDR2 SMNVEV (reference sequence). CDR3 sequence: CASRMDRRASTEAFF. As DNA, the CDR3 is TGTGCCAGCAGAATGGACAGGCGCGCGAGCACTGAAGCTTTCTTT.